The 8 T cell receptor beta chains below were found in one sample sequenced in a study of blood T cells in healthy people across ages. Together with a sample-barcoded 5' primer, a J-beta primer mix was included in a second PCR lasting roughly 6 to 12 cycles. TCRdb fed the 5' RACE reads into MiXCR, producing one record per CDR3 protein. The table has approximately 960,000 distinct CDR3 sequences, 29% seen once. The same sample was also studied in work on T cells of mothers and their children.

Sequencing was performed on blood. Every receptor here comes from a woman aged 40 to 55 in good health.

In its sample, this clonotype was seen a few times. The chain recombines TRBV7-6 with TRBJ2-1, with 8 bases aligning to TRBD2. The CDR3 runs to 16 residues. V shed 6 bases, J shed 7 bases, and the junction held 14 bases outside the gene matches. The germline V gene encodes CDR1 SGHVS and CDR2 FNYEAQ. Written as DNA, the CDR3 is TGTGCCAGCAGTTCCGGGCGGGGGGCCGGGGGTAATGAGCAGTTCTTC. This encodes CASSSGRGAGGNEQFF.

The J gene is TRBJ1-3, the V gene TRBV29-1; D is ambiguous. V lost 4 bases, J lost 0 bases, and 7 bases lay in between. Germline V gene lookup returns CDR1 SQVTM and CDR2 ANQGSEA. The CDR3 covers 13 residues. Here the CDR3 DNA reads TGCAGCGTTGCCCAAGCCTCTGGAAACACCATATATTTT. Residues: CSVAQASGNTIYF.

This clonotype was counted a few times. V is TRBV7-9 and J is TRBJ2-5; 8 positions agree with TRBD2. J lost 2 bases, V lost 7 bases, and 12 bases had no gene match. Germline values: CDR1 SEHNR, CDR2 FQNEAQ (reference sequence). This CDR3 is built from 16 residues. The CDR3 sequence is CASTSPAGGPQETQYF. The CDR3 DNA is TGTGCCAGCACCTCCCCCGCGGGGGGCCCTCAAGAGACCCAGTACTTC.

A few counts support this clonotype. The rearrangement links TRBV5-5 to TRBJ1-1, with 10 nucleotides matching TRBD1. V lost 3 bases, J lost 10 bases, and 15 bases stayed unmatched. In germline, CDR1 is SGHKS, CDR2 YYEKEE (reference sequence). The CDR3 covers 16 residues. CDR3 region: CASSYRGTGTGAGAFF. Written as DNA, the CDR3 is TGTGCCAGCAGCTACAGAGGAACCGGGACAGGGGCCGGAGCTTTCTTT.

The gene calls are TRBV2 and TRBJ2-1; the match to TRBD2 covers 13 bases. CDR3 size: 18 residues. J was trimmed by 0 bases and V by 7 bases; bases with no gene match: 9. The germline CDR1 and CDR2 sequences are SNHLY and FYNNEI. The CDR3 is CASNGLAGATSSYNEQFF. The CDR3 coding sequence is TGTGCCAGCAATGGACTAGCGGGGGCTACGAGCTCCTACAATGAGCAGTTCTTC.

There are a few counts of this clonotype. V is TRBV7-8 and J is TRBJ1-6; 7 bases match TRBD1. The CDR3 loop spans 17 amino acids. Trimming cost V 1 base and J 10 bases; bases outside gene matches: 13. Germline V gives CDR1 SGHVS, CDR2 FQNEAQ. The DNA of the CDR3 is TGTGCCAGCAGCTTAGACGAGACAGGGATCGGTTGGTCACCCCTCCACTTT. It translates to CASSLDETGIGWSPLHF.

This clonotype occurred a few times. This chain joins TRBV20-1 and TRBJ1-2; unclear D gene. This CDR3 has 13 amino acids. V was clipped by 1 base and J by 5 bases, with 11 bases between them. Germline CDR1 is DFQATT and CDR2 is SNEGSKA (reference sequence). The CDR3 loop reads CSARVGVGYGYTF. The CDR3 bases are TGCAGTGCTAGAGTTGGGGTCGGTTATGGCTACACCTTC.

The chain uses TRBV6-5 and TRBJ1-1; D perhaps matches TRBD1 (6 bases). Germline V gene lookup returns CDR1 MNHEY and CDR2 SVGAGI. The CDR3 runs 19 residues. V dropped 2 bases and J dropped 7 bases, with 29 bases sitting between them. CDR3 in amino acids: CASSYTPITTNRAGNEAFF. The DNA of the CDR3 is TGTGCCAGCAGTTACACTCCCATCACAACGAACAGGGCCGGTAATGAAGCTTTCTTT.